Given below is one T cell receptor beta chain in context. TCRdb reprocessed the 5' RACE reads via MiXCR and lists one record per CDR3 protein. The sample shows a few hundred thousand distinct CDR3 sequences, 5.5% to 7.5% of them seen only once. These data are taken from a study of identical twins. The CDR3 runs 14 residues. The V segment lost 3 bases and the J segment 9 bases; nucleotides outside the gene matches: 6. These data also featured in a second study, about T cells expressing NK-cell markers.

V is TRBV12-3 or TRBV12-4 and J is TRBJ1-5, with TRBD1 identical over 9 bases. The source is a young woman in good health. Sequenced material: CD8+ T cells sorted from blood. In nucleotides, the CDR3 is TGTGCCAGCAGTTTCGGGACAGGGCCATGGCCCCAGCATTTT. Translating it yields CASSFGTGPWPQHF.